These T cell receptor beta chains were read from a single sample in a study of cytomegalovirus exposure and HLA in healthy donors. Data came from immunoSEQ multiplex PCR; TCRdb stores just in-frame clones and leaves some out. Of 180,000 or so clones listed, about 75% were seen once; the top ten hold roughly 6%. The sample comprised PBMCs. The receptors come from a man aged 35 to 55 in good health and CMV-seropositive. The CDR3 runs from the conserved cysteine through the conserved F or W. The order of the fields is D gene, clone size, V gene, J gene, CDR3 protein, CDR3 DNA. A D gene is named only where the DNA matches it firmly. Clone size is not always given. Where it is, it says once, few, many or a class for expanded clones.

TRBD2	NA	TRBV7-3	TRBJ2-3	CASSQHSGAEQDTQYF	TGTGCCAGCAGCCAACATAGCGGGGCCGAACAAGATACGCAGTATTTT
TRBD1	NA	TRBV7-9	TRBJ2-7	CASSLPGGYEQYF	TGTGCCAGCAGCTTACCAGGGGGCTACGAGCAGTACTTC
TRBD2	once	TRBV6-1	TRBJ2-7	CASSEAGGSYEQYF	TGTGCCAGCAGTGAAGCCGGGGGGTCCTACGAGCAGTACTTC
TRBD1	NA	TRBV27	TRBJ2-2	CASSLYQGPGGPNTGELFF	TGTGCCAGCAGTTTATACCAAGGTCCAGGGGGACCGAACACCGGGGAGCTGTTTTTT
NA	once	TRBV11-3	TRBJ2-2	CASSLRTTGTGELFF	TGTGCCAGCAGCTTAAGAACAACAGGGACCGGGGAGCTGTTTTTT
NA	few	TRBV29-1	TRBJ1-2	CSVRGGDDYGYTF	TGCAGCGTTCGAGGGGGGGATGACTATGGCTACACCTTC
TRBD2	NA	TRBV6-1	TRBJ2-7	CASSEKASGSYEQYF	TGTGCCAGCAGTGAAAAGGCTAGCGGGAGCTACGAGCAGTACTTC
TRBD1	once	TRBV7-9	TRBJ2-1	CASSARDRGGNEQFF	TGTGCCAGCAGCGCCCGGGACAGGGGGGGAAATGAGCAGTTCTTC
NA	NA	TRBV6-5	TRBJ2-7	CASSYSNTGRGWEQYF	TGTGCCAGCAGTTACTCGAATACAGGCAGGGGTTGGGAGCAGTACTTC
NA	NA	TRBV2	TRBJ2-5	CASRDTSTQETQYF	TGTGCCAGCAGGGACACCAGCACCCAAGAGACCCAGTACTTC
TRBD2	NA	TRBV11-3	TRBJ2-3	CASSPSGRASVDTQYF	TGTGCCAGCAGCCCGAGCGGGAGGGCCTCGGTAGATACGCAGTATTTT
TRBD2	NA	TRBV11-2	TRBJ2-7	CASSLGRTSGRTYEQYF	TGTGCCAGCAGCTTAGGACGGACTAGCGGGAGGACCTACGAGCAGTACTTC
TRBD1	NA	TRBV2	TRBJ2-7	CARGGNSYEQYF	TGTGCCAGAGGGGGCAACTCCTACGAGCAGTACTTC
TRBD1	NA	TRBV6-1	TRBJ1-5	CASSEIVGGSNQPQHF	TGTGCCAGCAGTGAAATCGTAGGGGGCAGCAATCAGCCCCAGCATTTT
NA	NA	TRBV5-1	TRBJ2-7	CASSSEAASYEQYF	TGTGCCAGCAGCTCCGAAGCGGCGAGCTACGAGCAGTACTTC
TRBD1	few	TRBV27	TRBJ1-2	CASSTKTGGYGYTF	TGTGCCAGCAGTACCAAGACAGGGGGCTATGGCTACACCTTC
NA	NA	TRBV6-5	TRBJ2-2	CASSPGSPPGELFF	TGTGCCAGCAGCCCCGGGTCCCCCCCGGGGGAGCTGTTTTTT
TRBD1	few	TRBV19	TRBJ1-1	CASSIARGVETEAFF	TGTGCCAGTAGTATAGCCAGGGGGGTTGAAACTGAAGCTTTCTTT
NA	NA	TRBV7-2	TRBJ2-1	CASSQQTFGGLEQFF	TGTGCCAGCAGCCAACAGACATTCGGGGGGCTTGAGCAGTTCTTC
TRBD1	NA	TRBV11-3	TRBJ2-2	CASSLGPDRGLLTGELFF	TGTGCCAGCAGCTTAGGCCCAGACAGGGGGCTCCTCACCGGGGAGCTGTTTTTT
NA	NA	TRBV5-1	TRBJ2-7	CASSFGQAGEQYF	TGCGCCAGCAGCTTCGGTCAGGCCGGAGAGCAGTACTTC
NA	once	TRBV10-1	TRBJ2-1	CASSEGSGSYNEQFF	TGCGCCAGCAGTGAGGGCAGCGGATCCTACAATGAGCAGTTCTTC
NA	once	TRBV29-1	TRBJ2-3	CSALEVFSTDTQYF	TGCAGCGCTCTCGAGGTTTTCAGCACAGATACGCAGTATTTT
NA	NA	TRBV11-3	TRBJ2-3	CASSLASRDTDTQYF	TGTGCCAGCAGCTTAGCCTCGAGAGACACAGATACGCAGTATTTT
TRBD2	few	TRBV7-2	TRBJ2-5	CASSSRRGGSRETQYF	TGTGCCAGCAGCAGCCGACGCGGCGGGAGTCGAGAGACCCAGTACTTC
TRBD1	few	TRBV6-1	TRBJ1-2	CASSELLGDRAYGYTF	TGTGCCAGCAGTGAACTTCTTGGGGACAGGGCCTATGGCTACACCTTC
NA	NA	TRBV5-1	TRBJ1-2	CASSSDAGLRGGYTF	TGCGCCAGCAGCTCCGACGCTGGACTACGGGGTGGCTACACCTTC
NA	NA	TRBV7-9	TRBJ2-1	CASSLAQVASYNEQFF	TGTGCCAGCAGCTTAGCACAGGTGGCCTCCTACAATGAGCAGTTCTTC
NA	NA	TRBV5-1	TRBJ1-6	CASSLEGGNDSPLHF	TGCGCCAGCAGCTTGGAGGGCGGGAATGATTCACCCCTCCACTTT
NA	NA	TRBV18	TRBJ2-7	CASSPKTATYEQYF	TGTGCCAGCTCACCTAAGACAGCCACCTACGAGCAGTACTTC
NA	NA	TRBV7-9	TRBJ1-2	CASSWSSQGYYGYTF	TGTGCCAGCAGCTGGTCTTCGCAGGGCTACTATGGCTACACCTTC
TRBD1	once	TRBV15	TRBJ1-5	CATSRGGDSWQPQHF	TGTGCCACCAGCAGAGGAGGGGACAGTTGGCAGCCCCAGCATTTT
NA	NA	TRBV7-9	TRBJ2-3	CASSVYRDTHRGGTDTQYF	TGTGCCAGCAGCGTGTACCGGGACACCCACCGGGGTGGCACAGATACGCAGTATTTT
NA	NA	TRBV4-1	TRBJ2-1	CASSQDNLGMNEQFF	TGCGCCAGCAGCCAAGACAACCTCGGGATGAATGAGCAGTTCTTC
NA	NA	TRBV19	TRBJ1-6	CASSARYNSPLHF	TGTGCCAGTAGTGCGCGGTATAATTCACCCCTCCACTTT
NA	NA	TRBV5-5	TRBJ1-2	CASSLFQGVGYGYTF	TGTGCCAGCAGCTTGTTCCAGGGCGTAGGCTATGGCTACACCTTC
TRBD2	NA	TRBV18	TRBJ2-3	CASSPAGGSKDTQYF	TGTGCCAGCTCACCGGCGGGAGGGTCGAAAGATACGCAGTATTTT
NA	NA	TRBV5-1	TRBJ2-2	CASSLAAGNTGELFF	TGCGCCAGCAGCTTGGCGGCAGGGAACACCGGGGAGCTGTTTTTT
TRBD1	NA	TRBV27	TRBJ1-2	CASSPRGQNYGYTF	TGTGCCAGCAGTCCCCGGGGACAGAACTATGGCTACACCTTC
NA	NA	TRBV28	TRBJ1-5	CASSSGGTGNQPQHF	TGTGCCAGCAGTTCGGGAGGGACGGGCAATCAGCCCCAGCATTTT
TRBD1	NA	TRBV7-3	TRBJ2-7	CASSEGQGAYEQYF	TGTGCCAGCAGCGAGGGACAGGGGGCCTACGAGCAGTACTTC
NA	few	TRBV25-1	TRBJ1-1	CASSADRNSNTEAFF	TGTGCCAGCAGTGCTGACAGAAATTCGAACACTGAAGCTTTCTTT
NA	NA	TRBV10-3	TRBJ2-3	CAISPDPSGPSTDTQYF	TGTGCCATCAGTCCGGATCCCAGCGGGCCAAGCACAGATACGCAGTATTTT
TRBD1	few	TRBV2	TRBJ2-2	CASAGQGDTGELFF	TGTGCCAGCGCCGGACAGGGCGACACCGGGGAGCTGTTTTTT
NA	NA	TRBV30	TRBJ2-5	CAWSLQETQYF	TGTGCCTGGTCCCTTCAAGAGACCCAGTACTTC
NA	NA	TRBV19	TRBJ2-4	CATTAGRSGKNIQYF	TGTGCCACTACAGCCGGGAGATCGGGCAAAAACATTCAGTACTTC
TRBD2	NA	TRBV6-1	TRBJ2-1	CASTMTSGRINEQFF	TGTGCCAGCACCATGACTAGCGGGAGGATCAATGAGCAGTTCTTC
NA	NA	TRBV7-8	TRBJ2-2	CATDLTIANTGELFF	TGTGCCACCGATTTGACTATCGCGAACACCGGGGAGCTGTTTTTT
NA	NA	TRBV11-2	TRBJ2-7	CASSEYGEQYF	TGTGCCAGCAGCGAATACGGTGAGCAGTACTTC
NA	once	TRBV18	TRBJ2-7	CASSPSAGSYEQYF	TGTGCCAGCTCACCATCGGCAGGCTCCTACGAGCAGTACTTC
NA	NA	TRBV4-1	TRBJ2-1	CASSQVGKKGYNEQFF	TGCGCCAGCAGCCAAGTAGGAAAAAAGGGGTACAATGAGCAGTTCTTC
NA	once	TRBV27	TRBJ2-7	CASSLRGSYEQYF	TGTGCCAGCAGTTTAAGAGGGTCCTACGAGCAGTACTTC
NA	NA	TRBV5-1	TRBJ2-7	CASSLGAGDAGTYEQYF	TGCGCCAGCAGCTTGGGGGCCGGGGACGCGGGGACCTACGAGCAGTACTTC
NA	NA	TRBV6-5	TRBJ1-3	CASRRPGWDTIYF	TGTGCCAGCAGAAGGCCCGGGTGGGACACCATATATTTT
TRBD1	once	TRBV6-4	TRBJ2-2	CASRRQGAGSGELFF	TGTGCCAGCAGGAGACAGGGGGCTGGTTCCGGGGAGCTGTTTTTT